This T cell receptor beta chain was sequenced during a study of early T cells in non-severe SARS-CoV-2 infection. Molecules of cDNA were individually given unique molecular identifiers that were attached to them. In TCRdb, the 5' RACE reads were re-called with MiXCR into one record per CDR3 protein. The data contain around 50,000 distinct CDR3 sequences, 10% to 15% of them singletons. This clonotype was seen at least ten times. This CDR3 has 16 residues. The J segment lost 0 bases and the V segment lost 3 bases, leaving 3 bases of the junction unmatched. Germline CDR1 LNHDA, CDR2 SQIVND (reference sequence).

This rearrangement joins TRBV19 to TRBJ2-1; 9 bases agree with TRBD2. The source is an adult who was a healthcare worker with PCR-confirmed SARS-CoV-2 infection or an uninfected control (not recorded which). The sequenced material came from whole blood. This CDR3 is CASSIRRGGSYNEQFF. In DNA, the CDR3 is TGTGCCAGTAGTATTCGGCGGGGGGGCTCCTACAATGAGCAGTTCTTC. Using reference TRBV19 and TRBJ2-1 for the parts outside the CDR3, the full variable domain is DGGITQSPKYLFRKEGQNVTLSCEQNLNHDAMYWYRQDPGQGLRLIYYSQIVNDFQKGDIAEGYSVSREKKESFPLTVTSAQKNPTAFYLCASSIRRGGSYNEQFFGPGTRLTVL.